The rows below give T cell receptor beta chains drawn from one sample of a study of CD8+CD57+ T cells in acquired aplastic anemia. A single record per CDR3 protein comes from TCRdb applying MiXCR to the reads. The table lists around 170,000 distinct CDR3 sequences, 55% to 75% of them singletons. The sequenced sample consisted of sorted CD4+, CD8+, or CD8+CD57+ T cells (not recorded which) from PBMCs. The receptors shown here come from a human donor in good health. The CDR3 runs from the conserved cysteine through the conserved F or W. The D gene is left open where the match is weak. Part of the rows lack a size; the others show once, few, many or a class for expanded clones.

-	TRBV25-1	few	TRBJ2-7	TGTGCCAGCAGTGTCGGGAGCTCCTACGAGCAGTACTTC	CASSVGSSYEQYF
-	TRBV4-2	few	TRBJ2-7	TGTGCCAGCAGCAACCTTAACAGGGTTCACGAGCAGTACTTC	CASSNLNRVHEQYF
-	TRBV7-3	-	TRBJ1-2	TGTGCCAGCAGCTCCGATCTAGCCAGACTCTATGGCTACACCTTC	CASSSDLARLYGYTF
-	TRBV28	few	TRBJ1-5	TGTGCCAGCACGGAGGGAGATTGGAGTAATCAGCCCCAGCATTTT	CASTEGDWSNQPQHF
-	TRBV20-1	few	TRBJ2-7	TGCAGTGCTAGAGATCCCAAGCTAGCCTACGAGCAGTACTTC	CSARDPKLAYEQYF
-	TRBV20-1	-	TRBJ2-7	TGCAGTGCGAGTCTTACAGGGTACGAGCAGTACTTC	CSASLTGYEQYF
-	TRBV29-1	-	TRBJ2-1	TGCAGCGTTCGCGGGAGTGACAGGCAGGGTGAGCAGTTCTTC	CSVRGSDRQGEQFF
TRBD1	TRBV7-3	-	TRBJ1-4	TGTGCCAGCAGCTTAGCCTTCGACAGGGGGCGATCTGGGAAACTGTTTTTT	CASSLAFDRGRSGKLFF
TRBD1	TRBV6-2/TRBV6-3	many	TRBJ2-5	TGTGCCAGCAGACCTCGGACAGGGCAAGGAGAGACCCAGTACTTC	CASRPRTGQGETQYF
-	TRBV2	-	TRBJ1-2	TGTGCCAGCAGCTTAGGGCCCGGGTTTGGCTACACCTTC	CASSLGPGFGYTF
-	TRBV2	-	TRBJ2-7	TGTGCCAGCTTAAGTGCAGGGGCCCACGAGCAGTACTTC	CASLSAGAHEQYF
-	TRBV9	-	TRBJ2-3	TGTGCCAGCAGCGAGGGTCTATCCCTGTTCACAGATACGCAGTATTTT	CASSEGLSLFTDTQYF
-	TRBV15	-	TRBJ2-1	TGTGCCACCAGCAGAGATGGGGCTGGCTCCTACAATGAGCAGTTCTTC	CATSRDGAGSYNEQFF
TRBD1	TRBV19	-	TRBJ1-2	TGTGCCGCCCGGGACAGTCCCTTAGGCTACACCTTC	CAARDSPLGYTF
TRBD2	TRBV9	many	TRBJ2-1	TGTGCCAGCAGCGTAGGTACTAGCGGGTACAATGAGCAGTTCTTC	CASSVGTSGYNEQFF
TRBD1	TRBV29-1	-	TRBJ2-7	TGCAGCGCCAGGCGATGGACAGGGTCGTCGTACGAGCAGTACTTC	CSARRWTGSSYEQYF
-	TRBV9	-	TRBJ2-5	TGTGCCAGCAGCGGGGACCGGGACACTGGGAAGACCCAGCACTTC	CASSGDRDTGKTQHF
-	TRBV5-1	-	TRBJ2-5	TGCGCCAGCAGCCAGGGACGGGGGGCAGAGACCCAGTACTTC	CASSQGRGAETQYF
-	TRBV28	many	TRBJ1-6	TGTGCCAGCACCGCCGGGACATCTTGGTATTCACCCCTCCACTTT	CASTAGTSWYSPLHF
TRBD1	TRBV2	-	TRBJ2-7	TGTGCCGGGGGACAGGGAACAATCTACGAGCAGTACTTC	CAGGQGTIYEQYF
-	TRBV29-1	-	TRBJ2-7	TGCAGCGTTGAAAGCTCCTACGAGCAGTACTTC	CSVESSYEQYF
TRBD1	TRBV5-1	-	TRBJ2-7	TGCGCCAGCATCCCCGATGGGACAGAAGTCTCATTCTACGAGCAGTACTTC	CASIPDGTEVSFYEQYF
TRBD1	TRBV24-1	once	TRBJ1-5	TGTGCCACCAGTGCCAAAGGACAGGGGAGCAATCAGCCCCAGCATTTT	CATSAKGQGSNQPQHF
-	TRBV20-1	-	TRBJ2-5	TGCAATGCTAGAGTAGAGTCGGGGCAGCCCCAAGAGACCCAGTACTTC	CNARVESGQPQETQYF
-	TRBV15	-	TRBJ2-1	TGTGCCACCAGCAGAGCCTTTTTGGACAGTTCCTACAATGAGCAGTTCTTC	CATSRAFLDSSYNEQFF
-	TRBV7-2	-	TRBJ2-6	TGTGCCAGCAGCTCCTACCCACGCTCTGGGGCCAACGTCCTGACTTTC	CASSSYPRSGANVLTF
TRBD1	TRBV5-6	-	TRBJ2-2	TGTGCCAGCAGGACAGGGATGGGGAACACCGGGGAGCTGTTTTTT	CASRTGMGNTGELFF
TRBD2	TRBV15	-	TRBJ2-2	TGTGCCACCAGCAGAGGAACACCGGGACTAGCGGGAGAGAGGGGCGGGGAGCTGTTTTTT	CATSRGTPGLAGERGGELFF
-	TRBV5-1	once	TRBJ1-1	TGCGCCAGCAGCCCCACAGGGTGGGGCACTGAAGCTTTCTTT	CASSPTGWGTEAFF
TRBD1	TRBV25-1	few	TRBJ1-2	TGTGCCAGCAACAGGGGAGGTAGTGGCTACACCTTC	CASNRGGSGYTF
-	TRBV29-1	few	TRBJ2-5	TGCAGCGTTGAAGATCAAGAAAGCCAAGAGACCCAGTACTTC	CSVEDQESQETQYF